The 20 T cell receptor beta chains below come from one sample, sequenced in a study of blood T cells in healthy people across ages. Through a sample-barcoded 5' primer and a J-beta primer mix, a second PCR was run for roughly 6 to 11 cycles. MiXCR was run by TCRdb on the 5' RACE reads, yielding one entry per CDR3 protein. In the table there are some 1.5 million distinct CDR3 sequences, roughly 27% of which are singletons. Sequencing was performed on blood. The origin of the receptors is a woman in her thirties in good health.

The rearrangement joins TRBV24-1 to TRBJ2-5, with D unresolved. CDR1 is KGHDR, CDR2 SFDVKD, per germline. The CDR3 length is 12 residues. Between the trimmed V and J ends, which lost 5 bases and 4 bases, there was a span of 7 bases. CDR3 nucleotides: TGTGCCACCAGTGGATTGACAGAGACCCAGTACTTC. This encodes CATSGLTETQYF.

This clonotype showed up just a few times. The junction differs from germline at one of its ends, possibly a read error. This chain uses TRBV15 with TRBJ2-6; D possibly corresponds to TRBD1 (5 bases). This CDR3 is built from 15 residues. Germline CDR1 is LNHNV and CDR2 is YYDKDF (reference sequence). The CDR3 region is CTTSRAGSGANVLTF. The CDR3 nucleotides are TGTACCACCAGCAGGGCAGGGTCTGGGGCCAACGTCCTGACTTTC.

The rearrangement links TRBV29-1 to TRBJ1-5; 7 bases match TRBD1. After removal of 4 bases from V and 4 bases from J, the junction contained 4 bases not matched to a gene. CDR3 size: 13 residues. CDR1 is SQVTM and CDR2 is ANQGSEA in the germline V gene. The CDR3 loop is CSVATGSNQPQHF. The CDR3 region has the DNA TGCAGCGTTGCGACAGGGTCAAATCAGCCCCAGCATTTT.

This clonotype was recorded a few times. The chain uses TRBV2 and TRBJ1-5, with unresolved D. V lost 7 bases and J 2 bases, leaving 15 bases between the germline ends. The CDR3 totals 15 residues. Per the germline V gene, CDR1 is SNHLY and CDR2 is FYNNEI. CDR3 sequence (DNA): TGTGCCAGCAAAGTAAAGGAGCTAGGCAATCAGCCCCAGCATTTT. Its translation is CASKVKELGNQPQHF.

This clonotype was observed many times. The chain carries TRBV29-1 and TRBJ1-2; no firm D call. The CDR3 is made up of 13 amino acids. V was clipped by 4 bases and J by 5 bases, with 14 bases between them. CDR1 is SQVTM, CDR2 ANQGSEA, per germline. CDR3: CSVATGPQYGYTF. CDR3 in DNA: TGCAGCGTTGCCACCGGACCACAATATGGCTACACCTTC.

In DNA form, the CDR3 reads TGTGCCGGGACTCCGGACAGCTCCTACGAGCAGTACTTC. Its translation is CAGTPDSSYEQYF. The J gene is TRBJ2-7, the V gene TRBV27, with D perhaps being TRBD1 or TRBD2 (6 bases each). Looked up from germline, CDR1 is MNHEY and CDR2 is SMNVEV (reference sequence). The CDR3 length is 13 residues. V lost 11 bases and J 0 bases, leaving 14 bases between the germline ends.

The count of this clonotype is one. The chain links TRBV10-3 to TRBJ2-5; no clear D gene. The length of the CDR3 is 17 residues. V dropped 3 bases and J dropped 5 bases, with 22 bases sitting between them. Germline values: CDR1 ENHRY, CDR2 SYGVKD. CDR3 sequence: CAISDSFLTDPSETQYF. The CDR3 DNA follows: TGTGCCATCAGTGACTCATTTCTGACGGACCCAAGCGAGACCCAGTACTTC.

The DNA for the CDR3 is TGTGCCAGCAGTTTAGGGCGGGGGATGGGCGAGCAGTACTTC. It is translated as CASSLGRGMGEQYF. The chain is built from TRBV12-3 or TRBV12-4 and TRBJ2-7; 7 nucleotides line up with TRBD2. The CDR3 extends over 14 amino acids. V dropped 1 base and J dropped 6; count of bases not matched to a gene: 6.

V usage is TRBV2 and J usage is TRBJ2-2; the D gene is possibly TRBD1 (6 bases). CDR3 length: 16 residues. CDR1 and CDR2 (germline): SNHLY, FYNNEI. V gave up 4 bases and J gave up 10 bases, with 22 bases separating them. CDR3 loop: CASSGRVTGPGEELFF. The CDR3 DNA sequence: TGTGCCAGCAGTGGACGAGTGACAGGACCAGGCGAGGAGCTGTTTTTT. The full variable domain, rest sourced from reference TRBV2 and TRBJ2-2, is EPEVTQTPSHQVTQMGQEVILRCVPISNHLYFYWYRQILGQKVEFLVSFYNNEISEKSEIFDDQFSVERPDGSNFTLKIRSTKLEDSAMYFCASSGRVTGPGEELFFGEGSRLTVL.

This clonotype was observed at least ten times. The rearrangement links TRBV5-1 to TRBJ2-7; 7 bases line up with TRBD2. The V and J ends lost 0 bases and 3 bases, in that order; junction bases with no gene match: 3. The germline V gene encodes CDR1 SGHRS and CDR2 YFSETQ. This CDR3 region has 14 residues. This CDR3 reads CASSLDGGIYEQYF. The CDR3, as DNA: TGCGCCAGCAGCTTGGACGGGGGGATCTACGAGCAGTACTTC.

This clonotype was counted only a few times. The chain joins TRBV6-5 to TRBJ1-4; weak D call: TRBD1 (6 bases). The CDR3 runs to 13 residues. Trimming stripped 2 bases from V and 5 bases from J, with 6 bases between. Germline V gene data show CDR1 as MNHEY and CDR2 as SVGAGI. Here the CDR3 DNA reads TGTGCCAGCAGTTACGACAGGAATGAAAAACTGTTTTTT. Protein: CASSYDRNEKLFF.

The chain employs TRBV5-1 and TRBJ2-3; 10 nucleotides line up with TRBD2. V trimming: 4 bases; J trimming: 4 bases; junction bases outside the gene matches: 6. Germline values: CDR1 SGHRS, CDR2 YFSETQ. The length of the CDR3 is 15 residues. The CDR3 is CASSVSSGGADTQYF. For the CDR3, the DNA is TGCGCCAGCAGCGTTTCTAGCGGGGGTGCAGATACGCAGTATTTT.

This clonotype was counted at least ten times. The chain uses TRBV9 and TRBJ2-7; a possible D gene is TRBD2 (6 bases). From germline, CDR1 is SGDLS and CDR2 YYNGEE. CDR3 size: 13 residues. Trimming stripped 0 bases from V and 5 bases from J, with 9 bases between. CDR3 coding DNA: TGTGCCAGCAGCGTAGTCGGAGGGGACGAGCAGTACTTC. This encodes CASSVVGGDEQYF.

About this clonotype itself: The DNA is omitted, as the CDR3 cannot be located on it reliably, and the CDR3 follows TCRdb's listing. The chain combines TRBV12-2 with TRBJ2-5; the table's D call, TRBD2, has no DNA check behind it. TRBV12-2 is annotated as a pseudogene. The CDR3 is 22 residues long, counting both termini. The CDR3 sequence: CAILGICSARTRTSAAGYTQYF.

This clonotype was seen only a few times. V usage is TRBV9 and J usage is TRBJ2-5; D possibly matches TRBD1 or TRBD2 (5 bases each). The germline V and J ends were trimmed by 4 bases and 5 bases, with 18 bases remaining between them. This CDR3 is built from 15 residues. CDR1 is SGDLS and CDR2 is YYNGEE in the germline V gene. The CDR3 region is CASSRETEPGETQYF. The CDR3 DNA follows: TGTGCCAGCAGCCGAGAGACAGAGCCGGGGGAGACCCAGTACTTC.

This clonotype was observed at least ten times. This chain uses TRBV24-1 with TRBJ2-1; unclear D gene. With 1 base removed from V and 6 bases from J, the gap between germline ends came to 6 bases. The germline gives CDR1 KGHDR, CDR2 SFDVKD. CDR3 size: 13 residues. The chain's CDR3 is CATSDLVTNEQFF. Written as DNA, the CDR3 is TGTGCCACCAGTGATTTAGTAACCAATGAGCAGTTCTTC.

This clonotype was detected a few times. CDR3 loop: CASSPWRQDNEQFF. The DNA for the CDR3 is TGTGCCAGCTCACCCTGGCGACAGGACAATGAGCAGTTCTTC. The chain joins TRBV18 to TRBJ2-1, with D possibly being TRBD1 (6 bases). CDR3 length equals 14 residues. V was clipped by 3 bases and J by 5 bases, with 11 bases between them. Germline-derived CDR1 and CDR2 are KGHSH and LQKENI.

This clonotype showed up many times. The V and J genes are TRBV19 and TRBJ2-4; a possible D gene is TRBD2 (5 bases). The J call may be in error: the DNA end matches TRBJ2-7 better. Per the germline V gene, CDR1 is LNHDA and CDR2 is SQIVND (reference sequence). This CDR3 has 13 residues. The CDR3 sequence: CASSPTIEGEQYF. In nucleotides, the CDR3 is TGTGCCAGTAGTCCGACCATAGAGGGCGAGCAGTACTTC.

This clonotype was observed a handful of times. The chain employs TRBV20-1 and TRBJ2-1; the match to TRBD2 covers 7 bases. This CDR3 spans 15 amino acids. CDR1 and CDR2 (germline): DFQATT, SNEGSKA (reference sequence). V was clipped by 3 bases and J by 2 bases; unmatched bases: 7. Here the CDR3 DNA reads TGCAGTGCTAGTCTTGTACGGGAGGCCTACAATGAGCAGTTCTTC. Translation gives CSASLVREAYNEQFF.

The chain recombines TRBV7-2 with TRBJ2-1; 10 bases are shared with TRBD2. Germline V gene data show CDR1 as SGHTA and CDR2 as FQGNSA. V was pared by 5 bases and J by 8 bases, with 6 bases of the junction left unmatched. The CDR3 length is 14 residues. CDR3 in amino acids: CTSSRIAGGHEQFF. CDR3 nucleotides: TGTACCAGCAGCAGGATAGCGGGAGGCCATGAGCAGTTCTTC.